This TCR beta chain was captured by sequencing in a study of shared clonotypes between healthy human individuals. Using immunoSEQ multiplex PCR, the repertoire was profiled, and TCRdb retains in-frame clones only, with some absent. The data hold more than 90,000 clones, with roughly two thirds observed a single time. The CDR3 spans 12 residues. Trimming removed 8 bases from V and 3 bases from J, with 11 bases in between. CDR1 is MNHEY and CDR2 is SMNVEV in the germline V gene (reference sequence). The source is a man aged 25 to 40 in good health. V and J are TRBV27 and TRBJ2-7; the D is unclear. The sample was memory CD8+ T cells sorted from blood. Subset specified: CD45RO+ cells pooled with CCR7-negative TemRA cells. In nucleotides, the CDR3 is TGTGCCAGCGGGTCTATGAGCTACGAGCAGTACTTC. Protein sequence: CASGSMSYEQYF.